This is a list of T cell receptor beta chains from one sample in a study of CD8+ T cells in alopecia areata. Method: immunoSEQ multiplex PCR; TCRdb's copy keeps in-frame clones and lacks some. The sample has 12,000 or so clones; 56% are singletons. What was sequenced was skin. The origin of the receptors is a human donor with alopecia areata. Each CDR3 is given with its conserved first and last residue. The D gene is left open where the match is weak. Clone size is given for some rows only: seen once, a few or many times, or a class if the clone is expanded.

clone_size | j_call | v_call | d_call | cdr3_aa | cdr3_nt
. | TRBJ2-3 | TRBV4-3 | TRBD2 | CASSQRAGEAADTQYF | TGCGCCAGCAGCCAGCGAGCGGGAGAAGCGGCAGATACGCAGTATTTT
. | TRBJ1-1 | TRBV5-1 | . | CASSLVGLNTEAFF | TGCGCCAGCAGCTTAGTGGGCTTGAACACTGAAGCTTTCTTT
. | TRBJ2-2 | TRBV6-1 | TRBD1 | CASRQGDTGELFF | TGTGCCAGCAGACAGGGGGACACCGGGGAGCTGTTTTTT
. | TRBJ1-1 | TRBV29-1 | . | CSMAYTEAFF | TGCAGCATGGCGTACACTGAAGCTTTCTTT
. | TRBJ2-2 | TRBV28 | . | CASKGGDAGELFF | TGTGCCAGCAAAGGGGGTGATGCGGGGGAGCTGTTTTTT
few | TRBJ2-5 | TRBV5-4 | TRBD1 | CASSGTGQGQETQYF | TGTGCCAGCAGCGGGACGGGACAGGGGCAAGAGACCCAGTACTTC
few | TRBJ2-7 | TRBV5-4 | . | CASSLSVGSSSYEQYF | TGTGCCAGCAGCTTGTCAGTAGGGTCCTCCTCCTACGAGCAGTACTTC
. | TRBJ1-2 | TRBV9 | . | CASSSETNQGQLYGYTF | TGTGCCAGCAGCTCAGAAACAAATCAAGGACAGCTCTATGGCTACACCTTC
few | TRBJ2-5 | TRBV29-1 | . | CSEMGSGGETQYF | TGCAGCGAGATGGGGAGTGGGGGCGAGACCCAGTACTTC
. | TRBJ2-2 | TRBV7-2 | TRBD2 | CASSLAAGTRVTGELFF | TGTGCCAGCAGCTTAGCCGCCGGGACTAGGGTGACCGGGGAGCTGTTTTTT
. | TRBJ1-1 | TRBV7-9 | . | CASSKGGDTEAFF | TGTGCCAGCAGCAAGGGTGGTGACACTGAAGCTTTCTTT
. | TRBJ2-5 | TRBV10-3 | TRBD1 | CAISVTGTGGQETQYF | TGTGCCATCAGTGTTACCGGGACAGGGGGACAAGAGACCCAGTACTTC
. | TRBJ1-5 | TRBV28 | TRBD1 | CASSRDSLIKPQHF | TGTGCCAGCAGCAGGGACAGCCTCATCAAGCCCCAGCATTTT
few | TRBJ2-5 | TRBV6-1 | . | CASRFREETQYF | TGTGCCAGTCGTTTCAGGGAAGAGACCCAGTACTTC
once | TRBJ2-3 | TRBV27 | . | CASSEVAVISTDTQYF | TGTGCCAGCAGTGAAGTGGCGGTTATTAGCACAGATACGCAGTATTTT
. | TRBJ1-3 | TRBV10-2 | . | CASTTGPGTGNTIYF | TGCGCCAGTACTACAGGGCCGGGGACTGGAAACACCATATATTTT
. | TRBJ1-2 | TRBV11-1 | . | CASSPEANYGYTF | TGTGCCAGCAGCCCAGAAGCTAACTATGGCTACACCTTC
. | TRBJ2-7 | TRBV6-5 | . | CASRTTNYEQYF | TGTGCCAGCAGGACAACGAATTACGAGCAGTACTTC